This T cell receptor (beta chain) was captured by sequencing in a study of radiotherapy plus CTLA-4 blockade in lung cancer. Study-level information: Patients showed objective responses in 15% to 20% of cases, and disease control was achieved by under 40%. Study-wide findings and caveats: TCR clones from tumors expanded in blood after radiotherapy plus ipilimumab. Strongest reported response predictors: early blood clone changes and post-radiation interferon-beta.

The germline V and J ends were trimmed by 11 bases and 0 bases, with 15 bases remaining between them. Germline V CDR1 and CDR2: SEHNR, FQNEAQ (reference sequence). This CDR3 comprises 14 residues. Measured with immunoSEQ multiplex PCR; TCRdb has only the in-frame clones, and not every one. The sample records fewer than 85,000 clones, around 84% being singletons. Lung cancer patients with chemo-refractory metastatic non-small-cell disease were given focal radiation plus CTLA-4 blockade with ipilimumab. As regards this clone: Its antigen is undetermined.

V usage is TRBV7-9 and J usage is TRBJ2-3; perhaps TRBD2 as D (6 bases). Sequences were derived from peripheral blood, sampled from a patient treated with radiotherapy plus ipilimumab. The receptor comes from a human donor with non-small cell lung cancer who had stable disease on radiotherapy plus ipilimumab. The CDR3 DNA reads TGTGCCGCGCGGGGAGCGCCTAGCACAGATACGCAGTATTTT. Translation gives CAARGAPSTDTQYF.